This T cell receptor (beta chain) was profiled in a study of Ad26.COV2.S vaccination and SARS-CoV-2 variants. Study at large: Recipients of Ad26.COV2.S got it intramuscularly, once or twice 56 days apart.

The assay was immunoSEQ multiplex PCR, and TCRdb's table has in-frame clones only and misses some. The data hold 300,000 to 400,000 clones, with about nine tenths observed a single time. Whole-study findings and limits: People who got the vaccine had more spike-specific TCR breadth than people who got placebo.

As for treatment: roughly 19 received Ad26.COV2.S at low or high dose, single or two shots; roughly five received placebo; per-sample allocation not given. Each sample was drawn 63 days after the first injection (of vaccine or placebo). For this clone: Antigen unknown.

This clonotype was obtained from a person aged 18 to 65 who received the Ad26.COV2.S COVID-19 vaccine or a placebo. Sequences were derived from peripheral blood, sampled in a trial of Ad26.COV2.S vaccine versus placebo.

DNA of the CDR3: TGCGCCAGCAGTTTAGGGGTCCCAGAGAACACTGAAGCTTTCTTT. It encodes CASSLGVPENTEAFF. V usage is TRBV5-1 and J usage is TRBJ1-1, with D perhaps matching TRBD1 (5 bases). Germline V CDR1 and CDR2: SGHRS, YFSETQ. CDR3 length equals 15 residues. The germline V and J ends were trimmed by 5 bases and 1 base, with 15 bases remaining between them.